The subject of this entry is one TCR beta chain. What this receptor recognizes is not known. No quality values exist for individual bases; no much larger clone is one base distant. The sample belongs to a study of siplizumab effects on memory and regulatory T cells (dated by TCRdb to about 2019). Context from the whole study: The study looked at the effect of siplizumab, an anti-CD2 antibody, on alloreactive T-cell subsets in allogeneic mixed lymphocyte reactions made from human PBMCs. Summary of the overall study and its limitations: Because sequences at frequencies below about 10^-5 were poorly captured, only a minor fraction of alloreactive clones could be mapped back to unstimulated subsets. The cumulative frequency of alloreactive sequences that could be traced back to unstimulated CD4+ memory T cells was significantly reduced by siplizumab. Whether proliferating Tregs from siplizumab cultures actually had suppressive function was not functionally confirmed. Compared with memory T cells, unstimulated naive T cells appeared more diverse, and naive cells seemed to make a substantial contribution to the alloresponse. Among mappable alloreactive CD4+ clones, an average Treg-derived fraction of approximately 73% was observed with siplizumab, compared with about 25% in control reactions. A naive or memory phenotype could not be assigned to roughly 75-96% of proliferating CD4+ or CD8+ clones.

Sorted unstimulated T cells and proliferating T cells recovered from mixed lymphocyte reactions underwent TCRbeta CDR3 sequencing. Fresh whole blood from approximately 9 HLA-typed healthy donors was used to isolate PBMCs. The library was obtained by the immunoSEQ multiplex PCR assay. About 10^5 TCR templates per sample were assayed by the deep sequencing platform. Genomic DNA extracted from sorted T cells was the material used for TCRbeta CDR3 sequencing. The study's own analysis went as follows. The R programming language was used for clonal analysis of TCRbeta CDR3 data. Unstimulated samples were compared with post-reaction CFSE-low samples to define alloreactive CD4+ and CD8+ clones. Alloreactive CD4+ clones were assigned to regulatory or non-regulatory origin by matching sequences to sorted unstimulated Treg and non-Treg repertoires. Held by TCRdb, this immuneACCESS table contains in-frame sequences only and omits some clones. Under half of the omission traces to an unresolved V gene where checked; the cause of the rest is unknown. D and trimming come from the DNA, and the V and J calls and clone size come from that table. The sample table records some 81,000 clones; 85% to 95% of these occur just once. Around 20% of the sample comes from the top ten.

The receptor comes from a human donor in good health. The sequenced sample consisted of CD8+ T cells sorted from blood.

The DNA reads as follows: TGTGCCAGCAGTCCCTACAGGGCTGCGGGGAAGGATGGCTACACCTTC. It is translated as CASSPYRAAGKDGYTF. The chain links TRBV2 with TRBJ1-2; a tentative D match to TRBD1 spans 6 bases. The CDR3 measures 16 amino acids from cysteine to phenylalanine. The kept DNA is CDR3 alone, 48 bases in frame from the first base. Taken from the germline V gene, the CDR1 and CDR2 loops are SNHLY and FYNNEI. Between the V and J ends, shortened by 5 bases and 6 bases respectively, the junction contains 22 bases.